The 30 T cell receptor beta chains in this list originate from one sample, sequenced in a study of response to subunit inactivated influenza vaccine. TCRdb re-analysed the RT-PCR reads in MiXCR, keeping a single row per CDR3 protein. This table has 450,000 to 600,000 distinct CDR3 sequences, around 7.9% appearing once. The specimen comprised PBMCs from blood, sampled approximately 25 months after vaccination. These receptors all stem from a man aged 45 to 70 who received an inactivated influenza vaccine.

The table lists this clonotype with a few counts. The chain uses TRBV11-1 and TRBJ2-1, with D perhaps matching TRBD1 (6 bases). CDR3 length: 18 amino acids. V lost 1 base to trimming and J lost 4 bases, with 20 bases between them. Germline V gives CDR1 SGHAT, CDR2 FQDESV (reference sequence). The CDR3 region has the DNA TGTGCCAGCAGCTTAGGGGGGTTGGGGGCCTTGCTTTACAATGAGCAGTTCTTC. Translated, it gives CASSLGGLGALLYNEQFF. Full variable domain (rest looked up from reference TRBV11-1 and TRBJ2-1): EAEVAQSPRYKITEKSQAVAFWCDPISGHATLYWYRQILGQGPELLVQFQDESVVDDSQLPKDRFSAERLKGVDSTLKIQPAELGDSAMYLCASSLGGLGALLYNEQFFGPGTRLTVL.

This chain connects TRBV5-4 to TRBJ1-4; D is perhaps TRBD1 (6 bases). The germline V gene has CDR1 SGHNT and CDR2 YYREEE (reference sequence). Trimming removed 5 bases from V and 5 bases from J, with 19 bases in between. The CDR3 contains 16 residues. CDR3 loop: CASSRSSGARNEKLFF. CDR3 DNA: TGTGCCAGCAGTCGATCCTCGGGGGCCAGGAATGAAAAACTGTTTTTT.

This clonotype was found a few times. The rearrangement joins TRBV6-2 or TRBV6-3 to TRBJ2-1; no clear D gene. The germline gives CDR1 MNHEY, CDR2 SVGEGT. This CDR3 contains 12 residues. Trimming took off 0 bases at V and 9 bases at J, with 6 bases between the two ends. The CDR3 sequence: CASSYSMGEQFF. The CDR3 nucleotides read TGTGCCAGCAGTTACTCGATGGGTGAGCAGTTCTTC.

This clonotype was observed at least ten times. The J gene is TRBJ2-4, the V gene TRBV29-1; D remains unclear. V lost 0 bases and J lost 9, with 12 bases in between. CDR1 SQVTM and CDR2 ANQGSEA come from the germline V gene. The CDR3 runs to 13 residues. DNA of the CDR3: TGCAGCGTTGAAGATGGGGATGGCGGCATTCAGTACTTC. Translating gives CSVEDGDGGIQYF.

This clonotype was seen more than once but under ten times. The chain carries TRBV18 and TRBJ2-2; the match to TRBD1 covers 8 bases. V shed 1 base and J 6 bases; nucleotides not matched to a gene: 1. The CDR3 consists of 14 residues. CDR1 is KGHSH and CDR2 is LQKENI in the germline V gene. CDR3 protein: CASSPRTGPGELFF. The CDR3 DNA is TGTGCCAGCTCACCACGGACAGGGCCCGGGGAGCTGTTTTTT.

The chain couples TRBV25-1 to TRBJ2-3; tentative D call: TRBD2 (7 bases). This CDR3 is built from 20 residues. V dropped 0 bases and J dropped 1 base, with 23 bases sitting between them. Per germline, CDR1 MGHDK and CDR2 SYGVNS. CDR3 residues: CASSEYVEETGGRGTDTQYF. In DNA, the CDR3 is TGTGCCAGCAGTGAATATGTCGAGGAGACGGGGGGCCGGGGCACAGATACGCAGTATTTT. Drawing the rest from reference TRBV25-1 and TRBJ2-3, the complete variable domain is EADIYQTPRYLVIGTGKKITLECSQTMGHDKMYWYQQDPGMELHLIHYSYGVNSTEKGDLSSESTVSRIRTEHFPLTLESARPSHTSQYLCASSEYVEETGGRGTDTQYFGPGTRLTVL.

CDR3 loop: CSARTGGWLTEAFF. CDR3 nucleotide sequence: TGCAGTGCTAGGACAGGGGGCTGGCTCACTGAAGCTTTCTTT. The V call is TRBV20-1, the J call TRBJ1-1, with 10 bases aligning to TRBD1. V lost 3 bases, J lost 4 bases, and 5 bases stayed unmatched. Germline CDR1 DFQATT, CDR2 SNEGSKA (reference sequence). CDR3 length: 14 residues.

The rearrangement joins TRBV6-1 to TRBJ2-2, with 12 bases identical to TRBD2. The CDR3 covers 15 residues. Trimming at V came to 7 bases and at J to 7 bases, leaving 7 bases not matched to a gene. Germline-derived CDR1 and CDR2 are MNHNS and SASEGT. The CDR3 region has the DNA TGTGCCAGCACTAGCGGGGGGGCCGGGATCGGGGAGCTGTTTTTT. This gives the protein CASTSGGAGIGELFF.

This rearrangement joins TRBV10-3 to TRBJ2-3; TRBD2 matches 7 bases. The CDR3 consists of 16 residues. From germline, CDR1 is ENHRY and CDR2 SYGVKD. Trimming removed 2 bases from V and 4 bases from J; junction bases left unmatched: 9. This CDR3 is CAISEMLAGSADTQYF. In DNA, the CDR3 is TGTGCCATCAGTGAGATGTTAGCGGGTTCGGCAGATACGCAGTATTTT.

In the case of this clonotype: The junction departs from germline at one end; a sequencing error may be responsible. The chain carries TRBV7-4 and TRBJ2-7; the match to TRBD1 covers 7 bases. Germline loops: CDR1 SGHVT, CDR2 SQSDAQ. The CDR3 runs to 18 residues. The CDR3 sequence is CACSYQVPLTGNSYEQYF. DNA for the CDR3: TGTGCCTGCAGCTACCAGGTCCCCTTGACAGGGAACTCCTACGAGCAGTACTTC.

The sample holds many counts of this clonotype. The chain recombines TRBV6-2 or TRBV6-3 with TRBJ2-2; a weak D match, TRBD1 (6 bases). With 8 bases removed from V and 6 bases from J, the gap between germline ends came to 16 bases. The CDR3 spans 14 residues. The germline V gene has CDR1 MNHEY and CDR2 SVGEGT. CDR3 loop: CASGEQGIAGELFF. The CDR3 bases are TGTGCCAGCGGGGAACAGGGTATCGCCGGGGAGCTGTTTTTT.

This chain joins TRBV7-8 and TRBJ1-2; D is uncertain. Between the trimmed V and J ends, which lost 2 bases and 4 bases, there was a span of 26 bases. Germline V gives CDR1 SGHVS, CDR2 FQNEAQ. The CDR3 length is 19 residues. Here the CDR3 reads CASSLPSSVSIANGYGYTF. CDR3 bases: TGTGCCAGCAGCTTACCGTCTTCCGTTTCCATTGCAAACGGCTATGGCTACACCTTC.

This clonotype has a count of ten or more. The rearrangement links TRBV10-3 to TRBJ2-1, with TRBD1 matching over 10 bases. The CDR3 extends over 18 amino acids. J lost 0 bases, V lost 2 bases, and 7 bases had no gene match. CDR1 is ENHRY, CDR2 SYGVKD, per germline. The CDR3: CAISEIGTGVSSYNEQFF. As DNA, the CDR3 is TGTGCCATCAGTGAGATCGGGACAGGGGTTAGCTCCTACAATGAGCAGTTCTTC.

The rearrangement uses TRBV4-1 and TRBJ2-5; 7 bases match TRBD1. The CDR3 has 13 residues. Germline V gives CDR1 MGHRA, CDR2 YSYEKL. With 8 bases clipped from V and 1 base from J, the junction kept 4 bases outside the gene matches. The CDR3 loop reads CASGDRVQETQYF. Written as DNA, the CDR3 is TGCGCCAGCGGAGACAGGGTCCAAGAGACCCAGTACTTC.

This clonotype was observed at least ten times. V is TRBV6-1 and J is TRBJ1-3, with D perhaps matching TRBD1 (6 bases). CDR3 size: 16 residues. V lost 5 bases to trimming and J lost 0 bases, with 14 bases between them. Germline CDR1 reads MNHNS; CDR2 reads SASEGT. CDR3 loop: CASSIQQGYSGNTIYF. CDR3 in DNA: TGTGCCAGCAGTATCCAACAGGGATACTCTGGAAACACCATATATTTT.

This clonotype was counted at least ten times. V gene TRBV14 combines with J gene TRBJ2-3; D call uncertain. Germline V gene data show CDR1 as SGHDN and CDR2 as FVKESK. The CDR3 length is 14 residues. The V gene lost 4 bases and the J gene lost 2 bases, with 10 bases spanning the gap. DNA of the CDR3: TGTGCCAGCAGCCTCCTGACTTCCACAGATACGCAGTATTTT. The encoded protein is CASSLLTSTDTQYF.

This clonotype has at least ten counts. The V and J genes are TRBV5-1 and TRBJ2-1; 9 positions agree with TRBD2. The CDR3 has 16 amino acids. Germline V gene sequence: CDR1 SGHRS, CDR2 YFSETQ. V dropped 0 bases and J dropped 4; count of bases not matched to a gene: 5. The DNA of the CDR3 is TGCGCCAGCAGCTTGGCACCTAGCGGGACTTACAATGAGCAGTTCTTC. It codes for CASSLAPSGTYNEQFF.

This chain links TRBV4-3 with TRBJ1-1, with D perhaps matching TRBD1 (6 bases). Trimming left V 4 bases short and J 10 bases short, with 19 bases between. Germline CDR1 and CDR2: LGHNA and YSLEER. The CDR3 totals 14 residues. In nucleotides, the CDR3 is TGCGCCAGCAGCCCAGAAATGGTCAGGGGCCTAGCTTTCTTT. Translation gives CASSPEMVRGLAFF.

This clonotype came up many times. This chain joins TRBV7-9 and TRBJ2-1, with TRBD1 matching over 10 bases. With 3 bases clipped from V and 7 bases from J, the junction kept 3 bases outside the gene matches. The CDR3 is 14 amino acids. Germline lookup yields CDR1 SEHNR and CDR2 FQNEAQ (reference sequence). This CDR3 reads CASSFGTGVNEQFF. The DNA for the CDR3 is TGTGCCAGCAGCTTCGGGACAGGGGTAAATGAGCAGTTCTTC.

V is TRBV20-1 and J is TRBJ2-1; 10 bases align to TRBD2. CDR3 size: 15 residues. Looked up from germline, CDR1 is DFQATT and CDR2 is SNEGSKA (reference sequence). V trimming: 2 bases; J trimming: 6 bases; junction bases outside the gene matches: 7. Here the CDR3 DNA reads TGCAGTGCTAGATCTCCGGGACTAGCGTCCAATGAGCAGTTCTTC. Residues: CSARSPGLASNEQFF.

This clonotype was observed a handful of times. V and J are TRBV28 and TRBJ2-7; TRBD2 agrees at 8 bases. Germline V gene lookup returns CDR1 MDHEN and CDR2 SYDVKM. The CDR3 has 15 residues. J was trimmed by 0 bases and V by 6 bases; bases with no gene match: 7. In nucleotides, the CDR3 is TGTGCCAGCAGCCACGCTAGCGGGTTCTCCTACGAGCAGTACTTC. Encoded protein: CASSHASGFSYEQYF. Variable domain in full (rest from reference TRBV28 and TRBJ2-7): DVKVTQSSRYLVKRTGEKVFLECVQDMDHENMFWYRQDPGLGLRLIYFSYDVKMKEKGDIPEGYSVSREKKERFSLILESASTNQTSMYLCASSHASGFSYEQYFGPGTRLTVT.

This clonotype has a count of ten or more. The J gene is TRBJ2-1, the V gene TRBV20-1, with a tentative D call TRBD2 (6 bases). The CDR3 has 16 residues. V was clipped by 3 bases and J by 1 base, with 16 bases between them. Per germline, CDR1 DFQATT and CDR2 SNEGSKA (reference sequence). The CDR3 DNA follows: TGCAGTGCTAGCGGGAGAGGGGAAGGGTCCTACAATGAGCAGTTCTTC. Its translation: CSASGRGEGSYNEQFF.

The chain couples TRBV5-1 to TRBJ2-3; D remains ambiguous. The CDR3 is 15 residues long. Trimming shortened V by 0 bases and J by 0 bases, and 8 bases separated the two germline ends. CDR1 SGHRS and CDR2 YFSETQ come from the germline V gene. The CDR3 DNA follows: TGCGCCAGCAGCTTGGCCAAATATAGCACAGATACGCAGTATTTT. Its translation: CASSLAKYSTDTQYF.

This clonotype turned up a few times. The chain is built from TRBV29-1 and TRBJ1-1, with 8 bases matching TRBD1. Trimming at V came to 5 bases and at J to 0 bases, leaving 8 bases not matched to a gene. There are 15 residues in the CDR3. Germline CDR1 reads SQVTM; CDR2 reads ANQGSEA. CDR3 coding DNA: TGCAGCGTTCCACGACAGGGGCCCTTGAACACTGAAGCTTTCTTT. Translating it yields CSVPRQGPLNTEAFF. Drawing the rest from reference TRBV29-1 and TRBJ1-1, the complete variable domain is SAVISQKPSRDICQRGTSLTIQCQVDSQVTMMFWYRQQPGQSLTLIATANQGSEATYESGFVIDKFPISRPNLTFSTLTVSNMSPEDSSIYLCSVPRQGPLNTEAFFGQGTRLTVV.

The J gene is TRBJ2-1, the V gene TRBV11-3, with D perhaps TRBD2 (6 bases). From germline, CDR1 is SGHNT and CDR2 YENEEA. The CDR3 contains 13 residues. V was clipped by 5 bases and J by 5 bases, with 10 bases between them. Here the CDR3 DNA reads TGTGCCAGCAGCGCTAGACTAGACAATGAGCAGTTCTTC. Its protein is CASSARLDNEQFF.

This clonotype has a count of ten or more. The V gene is TRBV10-3, the J gene TRBJ1-5; TRBD1 aligns across 7 bases. The germline V gene encodes CDR1 ENHRY and CDR2 SYGVKD. V gave up 3 bases and J gave up 4 bases; unmatched junction bases: 3. This CDR3 spans 14 amino acids. The CDR3: CAISDLDRNQPQHF. CDR3 DNA sequence: TGTGCCATCAGTGACCTGGACAGGAATCAGCCCCAGCATTTT.

This chain connects TRBV20-1 to TRBJ2-1; 11 bases align to TRBD2. This CDR3 spans 14 amino acids. Per germline, CDR1 DFQATT and CDR2 SNEGSKA (reference sequence). After removal of 4 bases from V and 7 bases from J, the junction contained 6 bases not matched to a gene. In nucleotides, the CDR3 is TGCAGTGCTAATAGCGGGGGGGTCGCAAATGAGCAGTTCTTC. Translated, it gives CSANSGGVANEQFF.

This clonotype has a count of ten or more. V usage is TRBV5-6 and J usage is TRBJ2-2, with D hard to call. The germline V gene encodes CDR1 SGHDT and CDR2 YYEEEE. CDR3 length: 16 residues. V was pared by 2 bases and J by 1 base, with 12 bases between. The CDR3 spells CASSFFLRQNTGELFF. Here the CDR3 DNA reads TGTGCCAGCAGCTTCTTTCTGCGACAGAACACCGGGGAGCTGTTTTTT. Looking up the rest from reference TRBV5-6 and TRBJ2-2 gives the full variable domain: DAGVTQSPTHLIKTRGQQVTLRCSPKSGHDTVSWYQQALGQGPQFIFQYYEEEERQRGNFPDRFSGHQFPNYSSELNVNALLLGDSALYLCASSFFLRQNTGELFFGEGSRLTVL.

This clonotype was found many times. The chain uses TRBV12-3 or TRBV12-4 and TRBJ2-7; 7 bases are shared with TRBD1. The V gene end was trimmed by 5 bases and the J gene end by 0 bases; junction bases not matched to a gene: 4. This CDR3 is 14 amino acids long. CDR3 amino acids: CASSLGQDSYEQYF. CDR3 nucleotides: TGTGCCAGCAGTCTCGGACAGGACTCCTACGAGCAGTACTTC.

This clonotype was counted between two and nine times. The V and J genes are TRBV20-1 and TRBJ2-6; D is possibly TRBD1 (5 bases). Trimming removed 3 bases from V and 4 bases from J, with 10 bases in between. This CDR3 comprises 14 residues. The germline gives CDR1 DFQATT, CDR2 SNEGSKA (reference sequence). The CDR3 sequence is CSARLGPGANVLTF. The CDR3 nucleotides are TGCAGTGCTAGGCTGGGGCCCGGGGCCAACGTCCTGACTTTC.